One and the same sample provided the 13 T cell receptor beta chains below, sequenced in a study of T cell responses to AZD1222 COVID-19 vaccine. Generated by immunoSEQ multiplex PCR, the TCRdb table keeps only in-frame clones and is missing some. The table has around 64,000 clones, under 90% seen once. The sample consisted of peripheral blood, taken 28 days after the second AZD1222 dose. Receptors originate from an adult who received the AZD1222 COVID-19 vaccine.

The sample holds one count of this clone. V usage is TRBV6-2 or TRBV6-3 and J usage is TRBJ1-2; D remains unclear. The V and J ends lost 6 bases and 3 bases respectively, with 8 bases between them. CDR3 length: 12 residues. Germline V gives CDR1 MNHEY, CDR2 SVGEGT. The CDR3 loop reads CASSRTYYGYTF. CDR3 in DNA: TGTGCCAGCAGCCGGACCTACTATGGCTACACCTTC.

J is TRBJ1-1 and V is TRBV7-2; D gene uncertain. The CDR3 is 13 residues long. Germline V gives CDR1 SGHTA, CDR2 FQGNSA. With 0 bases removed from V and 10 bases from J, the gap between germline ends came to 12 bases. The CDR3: CASSLAGSAGAFF. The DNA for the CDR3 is TGTGCCAGCAGCTTAGCGGGGAGCGCTGGAGCTTTCTTT.

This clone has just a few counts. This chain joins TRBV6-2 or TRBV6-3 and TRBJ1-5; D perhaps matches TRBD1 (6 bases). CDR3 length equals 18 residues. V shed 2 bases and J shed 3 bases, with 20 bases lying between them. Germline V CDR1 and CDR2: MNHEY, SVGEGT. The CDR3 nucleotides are TGTGCCAGCAGTTACACCAAGGACAGTAGGCCCCACAATCAGCCCCAGCATTTT. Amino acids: CASSYTKDSRPHNQPQHF.

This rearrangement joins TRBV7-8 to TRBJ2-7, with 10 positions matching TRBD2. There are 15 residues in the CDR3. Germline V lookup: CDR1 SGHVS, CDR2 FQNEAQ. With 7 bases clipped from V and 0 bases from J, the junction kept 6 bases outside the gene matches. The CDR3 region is CASILAGDRSYEQYF. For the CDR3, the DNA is TGTGCCAGCATTCTAGCGGGGGACCGCTCCTACGAGCAGTACTTC.

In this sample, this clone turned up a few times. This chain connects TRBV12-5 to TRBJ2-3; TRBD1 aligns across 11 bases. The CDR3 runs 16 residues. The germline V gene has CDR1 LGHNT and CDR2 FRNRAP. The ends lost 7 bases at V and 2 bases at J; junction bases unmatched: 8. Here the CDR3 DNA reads TGTGCTAGTGCCCCGGGACAGGGGGTAATCACAGATACGCAGTATTTT. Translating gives CASAPGQGVITDTQYF.

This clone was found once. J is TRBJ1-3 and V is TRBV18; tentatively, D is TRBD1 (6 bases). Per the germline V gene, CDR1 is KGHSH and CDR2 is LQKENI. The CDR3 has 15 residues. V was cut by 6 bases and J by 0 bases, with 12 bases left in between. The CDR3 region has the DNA TGTGCCAGCTCCCAAGACAGGACCTCTGGAAACACCATATATTTT. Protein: CASSQDRTSGNTIYF.

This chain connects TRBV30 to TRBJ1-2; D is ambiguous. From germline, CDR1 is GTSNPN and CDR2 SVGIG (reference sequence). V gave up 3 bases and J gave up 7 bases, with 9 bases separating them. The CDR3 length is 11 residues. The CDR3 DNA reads TGTGCCTGGAGCCTTAGATCTGGCTACACCTTC. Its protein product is CAWSLRSGYTF. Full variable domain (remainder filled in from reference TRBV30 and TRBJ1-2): SQTIHQWPATLVQPVGSPLSLECTVEGTSNPNLYWYRQAAGRGLQLLFYSVGIGQISSEVPQNLSASRPQDRQFILSSKKLLLSDSGFYLCAWSLRSGYTFGSGTRLTVV.

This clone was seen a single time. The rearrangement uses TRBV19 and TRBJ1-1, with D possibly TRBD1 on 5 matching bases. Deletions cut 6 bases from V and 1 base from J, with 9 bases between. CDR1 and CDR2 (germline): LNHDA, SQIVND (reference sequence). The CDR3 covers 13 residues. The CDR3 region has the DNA TGTGCCAGTAGCCAGGGCTGGAACACTGAAGCTTTCTTT. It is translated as CASSQGWNTEAFF.

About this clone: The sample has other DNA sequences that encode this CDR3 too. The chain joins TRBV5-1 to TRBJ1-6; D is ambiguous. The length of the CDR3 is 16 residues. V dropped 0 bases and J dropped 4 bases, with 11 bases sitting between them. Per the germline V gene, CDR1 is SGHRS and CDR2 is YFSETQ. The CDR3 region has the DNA TGCGCCAGCAGCTTGGCCGGCCCTCGGTATAATTCACCCCTCCACTTT. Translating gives CASSLAGPRYNSPLHF. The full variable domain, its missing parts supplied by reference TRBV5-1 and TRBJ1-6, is KAGVTQTPRYLIKTRGQQVTLSCSPISGHRSVSWYQQTPGQGLQFLFEYFSETQRNKGNFPGRFSGRQFSNSRSEMNVSTLELGDSALYLCASSLAGPRYNSPLHFGNGTRLTVT.

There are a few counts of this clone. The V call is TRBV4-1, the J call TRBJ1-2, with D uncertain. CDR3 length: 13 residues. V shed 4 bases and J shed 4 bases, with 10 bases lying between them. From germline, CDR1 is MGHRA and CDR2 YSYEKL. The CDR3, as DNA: TGCGCCAGCAGCCTCCGGACTTCCTATGGCTACACCTTC. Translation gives CASSLRTSYGYTF.

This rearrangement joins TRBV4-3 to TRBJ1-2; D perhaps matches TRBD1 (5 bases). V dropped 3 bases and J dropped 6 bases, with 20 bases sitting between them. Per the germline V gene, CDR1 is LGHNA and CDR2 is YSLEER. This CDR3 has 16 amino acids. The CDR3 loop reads CASSHPSGRVYDGYTF. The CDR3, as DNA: TGCGCCAGCAGCCACCCCAGCGGCAGGGTATATGATGGCTACACCTTC.

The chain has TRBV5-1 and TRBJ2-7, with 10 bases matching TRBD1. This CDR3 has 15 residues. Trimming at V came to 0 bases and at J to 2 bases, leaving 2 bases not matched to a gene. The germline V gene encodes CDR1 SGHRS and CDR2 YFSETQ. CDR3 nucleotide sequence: TGCGCCAGCAGCTTGGAGGGACAGGGGCCCTACGAGCAGTACTTC. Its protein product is CASSLEGQGPYEQYF. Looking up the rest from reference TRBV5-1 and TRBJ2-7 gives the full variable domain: KAGVTQTPRYLIKTRGQQVTLSCSPISGHRSVSWYQQTPGQGLQFLFEYFSETQRNKGNFPGRFSGRQFSNSRSEMNVSTLELGDSALYLCASSLEGQGPYEQYFGPGTRLTVT.

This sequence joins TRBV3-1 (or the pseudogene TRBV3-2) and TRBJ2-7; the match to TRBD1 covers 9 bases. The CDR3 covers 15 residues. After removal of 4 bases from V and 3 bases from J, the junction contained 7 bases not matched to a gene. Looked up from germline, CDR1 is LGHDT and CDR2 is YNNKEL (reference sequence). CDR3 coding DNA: TGTGCCAGCAGCCCGCAGATGGACAGGGGCTACGAGCAGTACTTC. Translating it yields CASSPQMDRGYEQYF.